These 27 T cell receptor beta chains share one sample of origin, sequenced in a study of a mutant IDH1 vaccine in newly diagnosed glioma. TCRdb's copy holds only in-frame clones and misses some; the assay was immunoSEQ multiplex PCR. The sample holds about 66,000 clones, roughly 71% seen once. The antigens for these receptors are not known. Time point meaning: week 35, safety follow-up. Mutant IDH1 20-mer peptide, at 300 ug, made up each vaccine dose, with topical imiquimod. The sample consisted of PBMCs, taken from a glioma patient whose treatment included an IDH1 peptide vaccine. These TCRs come from a man between 50 and 59 years old with glioma.

This chain uses TRBV7-2 with TRBJ1-3; weak D call: TRBD1 (6 bases). The CDR3 is 14 residues long. Germline V gives CDR1 SGHTA, CDR2 FQGNSA. V lost 6 bases, J lost 3 bases, and 12 bases lay in between. Here the CDR3 reads CASSYRAGGNTIYF. CDR3 DNA: TGTGCCAGCAGTTACAGGGCTGGTGGAAACACCATATATTTT.

The chain joins TRBV7-8 to TRBJ2-7, with a possible D match to TRBD1 (6 bases). The CDR3 runs to 15 residues. The germline gives CDR1 SGHVS, CDR2 FQNEAQ. The V end was cut by 2 bases, the J end by 4 bases, with 15 bases between. The CDR3: CASSLYGQSLYEQYF. CDR3 nucleotide sequence: TGTGCCAGCAGCTTATACGGACAGAGCCTTTACGAGCAGTACTTC.

The V gene is TRBV5-1, the J gene TRBJ1-5; 7 nucleotides match TRBD1. Germline assignment: CDR1 SGHRS and CDR2 YFSETQ. The CDR3 runs to 15 residues. V was pared by 2 bases and J by 5 bases, with 7 bases of the junction left unmatched. In DNA, the CDR3 is TGCGCCAGCAGCTTTAGGACAGGTCGGGATCAGCCCCAGCATTTT. Translation: CASSFRTGRDQPQHF.

Written as DNA, the CDR3 is TGTGCCAGCAGTGACCCAAGGATCGAGGTCCGGGCCCCGAACACTGAAGCTTTCTTT. It encodes CASSDPRIEVRAPNTEAFF. The J gene is TRBJ1-1, the V gene TRBV6-4; D gene uncertain. Trimming pared 2 bases from V and 1 base from J, leaving 23 bases between. The CDR3 loop spans 19 amino acids. Germline V gene data show CDR1 as MRHNA and CDR2 as SNTAGT.

The rearrangement links TRBV4-1 to TRBJ1-1; 9 positions agree with TRBD1. CDR1 and CDR2 from the germline V gene are MGHRA and YSYEKL. V was clipped by 4 bases and J by 0 bases; unmatched bases: 12. This CDR3 spans 18 amino acids. This CDR3 is CASSLTGGQGAVNTEAFF. The CDR3 DNA follows: TGCGCCAGCAGCCTGACAGGGGGGCAGGGGGCCGTGAACACTGAAGCTTTCTTT.

This chain connects TRBV2 to TRBJ1-5; D may be TRBD1 (5 bases). The germline V and J ends were trimmed by 1 base and 9 bases, with 13 bases remaining between them. From germline, CDR1 is SNHLY and CDR2 FYNNEI. The CDR3 loop spans 14 amino acids. In nucleotides, the CDR3 is TGTGCCAGCAGTGAAGGTACACGGGGGACGCCCCAGCATTTT. It codes for CASSEGTRGTPQHF.

The J gene is TRBJ2-1, the V gene TRBV30, with 13 nucleotides matching TRBD2. Germline V gene sequence: CDR1 GTSNPN, CDR2 SVGIG (reference sequence). The CDR3 covers 16 residues. The trim removed 7 bases at V and 9 bases at J, leaving 15 bases unmatched. The CDR3 loop is CAFDVTRTSGGLEQFF. CDR3 nucleotide sequence: TGTGCCTTCGACGTGACCCGGACTAGCGGGGGTCTTGAGCAGTTCTTC.

The chain combines TRBV18 with TRBJ2-5; TRBD1 or TRBD2 may be the D gene (5 bases each). The CDR3 length is 15 residues. Per the germline V gene, CDR1 is KGHSH and CDR2 is LQKENI. The V and J ends lost 1 base and 5 bases respectively, with 14 bases between them. CDR3 region: CASSPLGTREETQYF. The CDR3 DNA reads as TGTGCCAGCTCACCACTCGGGACCAGGGAGGAGACCCAGTACTTC.

The rearrangement uses TRBV30 and TRBJ2-7; possibly TRBD2 for D (7 bases). Trimming pared 6 bases from V and 4 bases from J, leaving 13 bases between. The CDR3 length is 12 residues. CDR1 GTSNPN and CDR2 SVGIG come from the germline V gene (reference sequence). The CDR3 sequence is CACKQGGYEQYF. CDR3 DNA sequence: TGTGCCTGCAAACAGGGAGGGTACGAGCAGTACTTC.

This clone is a singleton in its sample. This CDR3 is CASSQSPGSPLHF. The CDR3 region has the DNA TGTGCCAGCAGCCAAAGCCCTGGTTCACCCCTCCACTTT. This chain links TRBV16 with TRBJ1-6; D unclear. The CDR3 consists of 13 residues. Trimming stripped 2 bases from V and 9 bases from J, with 8 bases between. Germline V gene data show CDR1 as KGHSY and CDR2 as FQNENV.

The V gene is TRBV6-1, the J gene TRBJ1-5, with D tentatively TRBD1 (6 bases). The CDR3 extends over 15 amino acids. With 3 bases removed from V and 7 bases from J, the gap between germline ends came to 16 bases. Germline V gene lookup returns CDR1 MNHNS and CDR2 SASEGT. CDR3 nucleotide sequence: TGTGCCAGCAGTGAGGCGGGGGGCGCGAGACAGCCCCAGCATTTT. Translation gives CASSEAGGARQPQHF.

This rearrangement joins TRBV19 to TRBJ2-3, with 8 bases fitting TRBD1. Unmatched junction bases numbered 2, after V lost 5 bases and J lost 1 base. Germline V gene lookup returns CDR1 LNHDA and CDR2 SQIVND (reference sequence). The CDR3 loop spans 14 amino acids. CDR3 bases: TGTGCCAGTAGTCTGGGACAGGGCACAGATACGCAGTATTTT. Translation: CASSLGQGTDTQYF. The whole variable domain, filled in from reference TRBV19 and TRBJ2-3, reads DGGITQSPKYLFRKEGQNVTLSCEQNLNHDAMYWYRQDPGQGLRLIYYSQIVNDFQKGDIAEGYSVSREKKESFPLTVTSAQKNPTAFYLCASSLGQGTDTQYFGPGTRLTVL.

V is TRBV27 and J is TRBJ1-1, with D unclear. The V gene's germline CDR1 is MNHEY and CDR2 SMNVEV (reference sequence). The V gene lost 0 bases and the J gene lost 2 bases, with 13 bases spanning the gap. The CDR3 is made up of 16 amino acids. CDR3: CASSLSGWTINTEAFF. Written as DNA, the CDR3 is TGTGCCAGCAGTTTATCCGGGTGGACTATTAACACTGAAGCTTTCTTT.

This chain connects TRBV29-1 to TRBJ1-2; 8 bases fit TRBD1. The CDR3 consists of 12 residues. Germline loops: CDR1 SQVTM, CDR2 ANQGSEA. Unmatched junction bases numbered 6, after V lost 3 bases and J lost 9 bases. CDR3 nucleotide sequence: TGCAGCGTTGACGAGCCAGGGGGCAGCTACACCTTC. This translates into CSVDEPGGSYTF. The entire variable domain, with the rest obtained from reference TRBV29-1 and TRBJ1-2, is as follows: SAVISQKPSRDICQRGTSLTIQCQVDSQVTMMFWYRQQPGQSLTLIATANQGSEATYESGFVIDKFPISRPNLTFSTLTVSNMSPEDSSIYLCSVDEPGGSYTFGSGTRLTVV.

The chain couples TRBV7-8 to TRBJ2-5, with D possibly matching TRBD1 (6 bases). This CDR3 spans 15 amino acids. CDR1 is SGHVS and CDR2 is FQNEAQ in the germline V gene. Between the trimmed V and J ends, which lost 0 bases and 1 base, there was a span of 9 bases. Here the CDR3 DNA reads TGTGCCAGCAGCTTAGCGGGGGCCCTCCAAGAGACCCAGTACTTC. This sequence encodes CASSLAGALQETQYF.

This chain connects TRBV27 to TRBJ1-5, with D possibly being TRBD1 (5 bases). V dropped 5 bases and J dropped 2 bases, with 13 bases sitting between them. Germline V gene data show CDR1 as MNHEY and CDR2 as SMNVEV (reference sequence). This CDR3 has 15 residues. CDR3 DNA: TGTGCCAGCAGTCCAGGGACCTGGGGCAATCAGCCCCAGCATTTT. Its protein is CASSPGTWGNQPQHF.

This clone occurred once. This chain links TRBV18 with TRBJ1-1; D possibly corresponds to TRBD1 (5 bases). Looked up from germline, CDR1 is KGHSH and CDR2 is LQKENI. The CDR3 extends over 13 amino acids. With 5 bases removed from V and 10 bases from J, the gap between germline ends came to 17 bases. CDR3 sequence: CASSSLERGGAFF. The CDR3 DNA sequence: TGTGCCAGCTCATCGCTGGAGCGGGGGGGAGCTTTCTTT.

This clone was seen more than once but under ten times. The rearrangement uses TRBV7-9 and TRBJ1-1; weak D call: TRBD1 (6 bases). This CDR3 region has 13 residues. V lost 3 bases to trimming and J lost 1 base, with 6 bases between them. Germline V CDR1 and CDR2: SEHNR, FQNEAQ (reference sequence). The CDR3 nucleotides read TGTGCCAGCAGCTTGGGACAGAACACTGAAGCTTTCTTT. Its translation is CASSLGQNTEAFF.

The V call is TRBV7-6, the J call TRBJ1-1; the D is unclear. The CDR3 is 14 residues long. The V and J ends lost 2 bases and 1 base respectively, with 8 bases between them. CDR1 is SGHVS and CDR2 is FNYEAQ in the germline V gene. As DNA, the CDR3 is TGTGCCAGCAGCTTAAGCGGCACGAACACTGAAGCTTTCTTT. Its protein product is CASSLSGTNTEAFF.

The chain links TRBV4-1 to TRBJ1-5; TRBD1 might be the D (6 bases). CDR3 length: 15 amino acids. In germline, CDR1 is MGHRA, CDR2 YSYEKL. Trimming left V 4 bases short and J 1 base short, with 11 bases between. The CDR3 is CASSPSTGSNQPQHF. CDR3 in DNA: TGCGCCAGCAGCCCCTCAACAGGGAGCAATCAGCCCCAGCATTTT.

The chain has TRBV4-2 and TRBJ1-5; D is uncertain. Trimming took off 0 bases at V and 8 bases at J, with 11 bases between the two ends. This CDR3 is 14 amino acids long. CDR1 is LGHNA, CDR2 YNFKEQ, per germline. CDR3 bases: TGTGCCAGCAGCCAAGATAGCGCGGGGAAGCCCCAGCATTTT. Encoded protein: CASSQDSAGKPQHF.

The chain is built from TRBV6-1 and TRBJ1-4; a weak D match, TRBD1 (5 bases). The CDR3 contains 14 residues. Germline-derived CDR1 and CDR2 are MNHNS and SASEGT. V was cut by 7 bases and J by 5 bases, with 14 bases left in between. CDR3 amino acids: CASTGHPANEKLFF. The CDR3 DNA reads TGTGCCAGCACTGGACATCCTGCAAATGAAAAACTGTTTTTT.

The table lists this clone with a count of one. The chain joins TRBV19 to TRBJ2-5; perhaps TRBD1 as D (6 bases). The CDR3 is 15 amino acids. CDR1 LNHDA and CDR2 SQIVND come from the germline V gene (reference sequence). With 5 bases removed from V and 2 bases from J, the gap between germline ends came to 15 bases. CDR3 nucleotide sequence: TGTGCCAGTAGTTCCGACGGGACAACACAAGAGACCCAGTACTTC. The encoded protein is CASSSDGTTQETQYF. Complete variable domain (other parts from reference TRBV19 and TRBJ2-5): DGGITQSPKYLFRKEGQNVTLSCEQNLNHDAMYWYRQDPGQGLRLIYYSQIVNDFQKGDIAEGYSVSREKKESFPLTVTSAQKNPTAFYLCASSSDGTTQETQYFGPGTRLLVL.

This chain uses TRBV9 with TRBJ2-7; D perhaps matches TRBD1 (5 bases). V lost 3 bases to trimming and J lost 10 bases, with 20 bases between them. The germline V gene has CDR1 SGDLS and CDR2 YYNGEE. The CDR3 is 14 residues long. DNA for the CDR3: TGTGCCAGCAGCGCCCAGAGCCAGGGCGCAGCACAGTACTTC. Protein sequence: CASSAQSQGAAQYF.

This chain joins TRBV7-9 and TRBJ2-2; no reliable D call. CDR3 size: 16 residues. Germline V gives CDR1 SEHNR, CDR2 FQNEAQ (reference sequence). The V and J ends lost 0 bases and 0 bases respectively, with 8 bases between them. The CDR3 here is CASSLAPRTNTGELFF. The CDR3 bases are TGTGCCAGCAGCTTAGCGCCGCGAACGAACACCGGGGAGCTGTTTTTT.

The chain joins TRBV27 to TRBJ2-3, with TRBD1 identical over 7 bases. The length of the CDR3 is 14 residues. The V gene end was trimmed by 5 bases and the J gene end by 2 bases; junction bases not matched to a gene: 4. Per the germline V gene, CDR1 is MNHEY and CDR2 is SMNVEV (reference sequence). CDR3: CASSPGTATDTQYF. As DNA, the CDR3 is TGTGCCAGCAGTCCCGGGACAGCCACAGATACGCAGTATTTT.

V gene TRBV5-1 combines with J gene TRBJ1-1, with 10 nucleotides matching TRBD1. Looked up from germline, CDR1 is SGHRS and CDR2 is YFSETQ. J gave up 4 bases and V 0 bases, and 9 bases lay outside the gene matches. This CDR3 has 17 residues. Here the CDR3 DNA reads TGCGCCAGCAGCTTGGAAGGGGACAGGGGCGGAGGCACTGAAGCTTTCTTT. Protein: CASSLEGDRGGGTEAFF.